The entry below gives a single T cell receptor beta chain sequence along with its context. Antigen: not known. Looked up from germline, CDR1 is SGHTA and CDR2 is FQGTGA. The CDR3 totals 14 residues. V lost 5 bases and J lost 4, with 14 bases in between. The entry originates in a study of T cells after yellow fever vaccination. Broader study findings: On re-exposure, the response was weaker but peaked faster, at day 5 versus 15. The booster response re-showed most primary clones: about 96% CD4, 88% CD8.

TCR cDNA, made by 5'RACE template switching, carried an added universal primer site and UMIs. Each CDR3 protein is one row after TCRdb ran MiXCR on the 5' RACE reads. Of some 560,000 distinct CDR3 sequences listed, 15% to 20% were seen once; the top ten hold around an eighth. The chain uses TRBV7-3 and TRBJ1-1; unclear D gene. This clonotype originated in a man aged 25-40 years who received the YFV17D yellow fever vaccine. The starting material was PBMCs, obtained 15 days after the yellow fever booster vaccination. The CDR3 sequence is CASSPEGWATEAFF. The DNA of the CDR3 is TGTGCCAGCAGCCCCGAAGGCTGGGCCACTGAAGCTTTCTTT.